This T cell receptor beta chain is from a study of identical twins. General study points: Models came in too low on out-of-frame TCR alpha sharing in monozygotic twins.

A remark on this clonotype: Antigen specificity is unknown.

TCRdb fed the 5' RACE reads into MiXCR, producing one record per CDR3 protein. The sample includes hundreds of thousands of distinct CDR3 sequences, 12% seen only once; the top ten take around 1.6%. Germline V CDR1 and CDR2: MGHRA, YSYEKL. This CDR3 spans 14 amino acids. The V end was cut by 1 base, the J end by 7 bases, with 11 bases between. The sample was also linked to a second study, of yellow fever vaccine responses in identical twins.

The sequencing input was PBMCs. This sequence joins TRBV4-1 and TRBJ2-1, with D uncertain. The TCR comes from a young woman in good health. The CDR3 here is CASSQGWLVNEQFF. CDR3 DNA: TGCGCCAGCAGCCAAGGGTGGTTGGTAAATGAGCAGTTCTTC.